The clone carrying this T cell receptor (beta chain) has only a few counts. Its matching antigen is unknown. The donors, nominally healthy at sampling, likely had unrecorded immune exposures. Primers: 60 Vbeta forward and 13 Jbeta reverse. The data were produced by immunoSEQ multiplex PCR, yet TCRdb's version contains in-frame clones alone and is incomplete. The profile covers 110,000 to 150,000 clones, with around two thirds appearing a single time and 2.1% taken by the ten largest. This entry is derived from a study of cytomegalovirus exposure and HLA in healthy donors. General observations from the study: Sequences of the TCR beta chain were said to predict the HLA-A and HLA-B alleles of most subjects accurately. In presence/absence analyses, roughly uniform sequencing depth across donors was assumed.

The sample consisted of PBMCs. This clonotype originated in a woman aged 55 to 70 in good health and CMV-seropositive.

In nucleotides, the CDR3 is TGTGCCAGCAGTTCGACATCGCTCGGGGCCAACGTCCTGACTTTC. It translates to CASSSTSLGANVLTF. This sequence joins TRBV2 and TRBJ2-6; no definite D call. The CDR3 is made up of 15 amino acids. CDR1 SNHLY and CDR2 FYNNEI come from the germline V gene. V was clipped by 5 bases and J by 4 bases, with 12 bases between them.